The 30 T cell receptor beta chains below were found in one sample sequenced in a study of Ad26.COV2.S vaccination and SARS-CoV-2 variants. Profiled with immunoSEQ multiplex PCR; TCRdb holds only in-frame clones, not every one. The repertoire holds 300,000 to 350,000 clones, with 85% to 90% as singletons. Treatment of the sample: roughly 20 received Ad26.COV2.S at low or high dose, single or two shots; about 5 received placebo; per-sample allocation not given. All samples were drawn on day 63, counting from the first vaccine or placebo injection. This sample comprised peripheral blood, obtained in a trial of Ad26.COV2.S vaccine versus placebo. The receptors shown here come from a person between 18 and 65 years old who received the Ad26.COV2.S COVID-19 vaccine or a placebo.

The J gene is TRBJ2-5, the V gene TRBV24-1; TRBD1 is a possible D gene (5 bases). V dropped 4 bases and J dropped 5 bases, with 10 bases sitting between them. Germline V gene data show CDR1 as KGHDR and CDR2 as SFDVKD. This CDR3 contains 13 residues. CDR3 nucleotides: TGTGCCACCAGTGAATCTACAGGCGAGACCCAGTACTTC. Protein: CATSESTGETQYF.

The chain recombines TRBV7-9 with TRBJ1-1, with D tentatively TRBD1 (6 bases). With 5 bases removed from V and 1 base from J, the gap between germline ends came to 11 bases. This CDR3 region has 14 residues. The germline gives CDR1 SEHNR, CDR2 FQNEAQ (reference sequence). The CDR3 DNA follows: TGTGCCAGCAGCGACAGGCTTACGAACACTGAAGCTTTCTTT. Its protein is CASSDRLTNTEAFF. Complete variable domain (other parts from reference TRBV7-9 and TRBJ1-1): DTGVSQNPRHKITKRGQNVTFRCDPISEHNRLYWYRQTLGQGPEFLTYFQNEAQLEKSRLLSDRFSAERPKGSFSTLEIQRTEQGDSAMYLCASSDRLTNTEAFFGQGTRLTVV.

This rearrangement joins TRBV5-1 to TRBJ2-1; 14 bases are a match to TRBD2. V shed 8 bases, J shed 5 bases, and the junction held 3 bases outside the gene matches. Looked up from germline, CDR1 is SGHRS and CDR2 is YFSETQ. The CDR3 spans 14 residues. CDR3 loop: CASTGLAGDNEQFF. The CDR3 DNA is TGCGCCAGTACGGGACTAGCGGGAGACAATGAGCAGTTCTTC. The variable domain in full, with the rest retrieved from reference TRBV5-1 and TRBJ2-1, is KAGVTQTPRYLIKTRGQQVTLSCSPISGHRSVSWYQQTPGQGLQFLFEYFSETQRNKGNFPGRFSGRQFSNSRSEMNVSTLELGDSALYLCASTGLAGDNEQFFGPGTRLTVL.

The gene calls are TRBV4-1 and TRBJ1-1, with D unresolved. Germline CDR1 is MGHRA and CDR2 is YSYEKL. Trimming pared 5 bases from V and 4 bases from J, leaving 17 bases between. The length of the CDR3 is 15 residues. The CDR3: CASSYFKGVGTEAFF. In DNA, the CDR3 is TGCGCCAGCAGCTATTTTAAGGGAGTGGGCACTGAAGCTTTCTTT.

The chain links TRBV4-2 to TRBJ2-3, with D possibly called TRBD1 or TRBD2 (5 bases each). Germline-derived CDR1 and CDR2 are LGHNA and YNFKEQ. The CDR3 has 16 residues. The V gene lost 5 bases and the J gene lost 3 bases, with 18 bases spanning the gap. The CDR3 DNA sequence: TGTGCCAGCAGCAAAAGGGGCGGAGAGCGGACAGATACGCAGTATTTT. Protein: CASSKRGGERTDTQYF.

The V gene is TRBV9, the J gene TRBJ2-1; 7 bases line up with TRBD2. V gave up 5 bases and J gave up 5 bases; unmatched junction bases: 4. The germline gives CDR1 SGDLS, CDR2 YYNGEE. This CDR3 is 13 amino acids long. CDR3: CASRRGVDNEQFF. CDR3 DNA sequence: TGTGCCAGCAGACGGGGGGTAGACAATGAGCAGTTCTTC.

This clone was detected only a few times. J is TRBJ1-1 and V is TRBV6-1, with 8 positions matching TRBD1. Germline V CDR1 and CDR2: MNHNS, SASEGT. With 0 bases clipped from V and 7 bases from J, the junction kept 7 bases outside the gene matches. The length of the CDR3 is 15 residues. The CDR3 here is CASSEAQGAPYEAFF. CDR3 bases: TGTGCCAGCAGTGAAGCGCAGGGGGCCCCTTATGAAGCTTTCTTT.

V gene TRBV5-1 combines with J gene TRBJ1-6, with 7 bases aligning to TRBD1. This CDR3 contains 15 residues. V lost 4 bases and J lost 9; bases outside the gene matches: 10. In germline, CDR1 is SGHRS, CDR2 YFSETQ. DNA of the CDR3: TGCGCCAGCAGCATAACGACAGGGTCGAGTTCACCCCTCCACTTT. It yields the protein CASSITTGSSSPLHF.

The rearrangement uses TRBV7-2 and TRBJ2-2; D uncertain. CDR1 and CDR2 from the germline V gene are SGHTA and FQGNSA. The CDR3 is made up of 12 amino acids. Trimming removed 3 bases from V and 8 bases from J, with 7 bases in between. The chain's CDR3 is CASSLMVGELFF. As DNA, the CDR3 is TGTGCCAGCAGCTTGATGGTGGGGGAGCTGTTTTTT. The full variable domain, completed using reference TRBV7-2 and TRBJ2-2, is GAGVSQSPSNKVTEKGKDVELRCDPISGHTALYWYRQSLGQGLEFLIYFQGNSAPDKSGLPSDRFSAERTGGSVSTLTIQRTQQEDSAVYLCASSLMVGELFFGEGSRLTVL.

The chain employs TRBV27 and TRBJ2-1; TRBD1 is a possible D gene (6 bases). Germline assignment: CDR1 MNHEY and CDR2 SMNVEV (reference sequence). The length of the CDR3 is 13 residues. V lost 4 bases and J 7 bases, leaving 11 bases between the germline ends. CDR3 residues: CASSYQGLNEQFF. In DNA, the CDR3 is TGTGCCAGCAGTTATCAGGGGCTGAATGAGCAGTTCTTC.

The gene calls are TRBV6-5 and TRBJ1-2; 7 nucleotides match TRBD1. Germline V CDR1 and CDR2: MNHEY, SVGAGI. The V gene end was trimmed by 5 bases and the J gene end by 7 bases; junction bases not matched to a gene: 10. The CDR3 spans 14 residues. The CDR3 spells CASSLTGSPRGYTF. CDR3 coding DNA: TGTGCCAGCAGTCTGACAGGGAGCCCCCGTGGCTACACCTTC.

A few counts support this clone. The CDR3 is CASSLQESGGYTF. In nucleotides, the CDR3 is TGTGCCAGCAGTTTACAGGAATCAGGGGGCTACACCTTC. This rearrangement joins TRBV28 to TRBJ1-2, with D possibly TRBD1 on 5 matching bases. CDR3 length: 13 residues. Germline CDR1 MDHEN, CDR2 SYDVKM. V was clipped by 2 bases and J by 8 bases, with 12 bases between them.

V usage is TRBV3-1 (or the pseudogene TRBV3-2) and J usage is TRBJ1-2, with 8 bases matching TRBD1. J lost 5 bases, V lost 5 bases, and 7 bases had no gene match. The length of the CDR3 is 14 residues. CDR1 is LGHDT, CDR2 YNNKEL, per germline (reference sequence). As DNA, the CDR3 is TGTGCCAGCAGCTTTGGACAGGGCGAATATGGCTACACCTTC. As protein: CASSFGQGEYGYTF.

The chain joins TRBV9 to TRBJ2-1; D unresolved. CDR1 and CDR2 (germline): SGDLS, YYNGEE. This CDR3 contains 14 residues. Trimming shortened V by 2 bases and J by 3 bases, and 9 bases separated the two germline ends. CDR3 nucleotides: TGTGCCAGCAGCGTCGACGGCTACTACAATGAGCAGTTCTTC. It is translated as CASSVDGYYNEQFF.

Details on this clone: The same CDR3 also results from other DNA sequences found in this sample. The CDR3 DNA is TGTGCCAGCAGCCTTACTAACACCGGGGAGCTGTTTTTT. Translating gives CASSLTNTGELFF. V gene TRBV11-2 combines with J gene TRBJ2-2, with D hard to call. Trimming took off 5 bases at V and 2 bases at J, with 6 bases between the two ends. Germline V gene lookup returns CDR1 SGHAT and CDR2 FQNNGV. This CDR3 is built from 13 residues.

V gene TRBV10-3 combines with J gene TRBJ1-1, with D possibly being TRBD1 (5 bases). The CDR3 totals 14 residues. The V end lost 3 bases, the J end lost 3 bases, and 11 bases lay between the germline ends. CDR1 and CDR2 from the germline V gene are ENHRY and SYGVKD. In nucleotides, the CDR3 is TGTGCCATCAGTGATCTGGGGGGAGACACTGAAGCTTTCTTT. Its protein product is CAISDLGGDTEAFF.

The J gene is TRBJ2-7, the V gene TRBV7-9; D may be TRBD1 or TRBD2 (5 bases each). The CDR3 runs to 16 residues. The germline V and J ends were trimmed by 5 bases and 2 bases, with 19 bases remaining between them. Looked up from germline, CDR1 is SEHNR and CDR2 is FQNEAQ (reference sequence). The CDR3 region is CASSPEGPRGTYEQYV. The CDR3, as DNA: TGTGCCAGCAGCCCCGAGGGGCCACGCGGCACCTACGAGCAGTACGTC.

The CDR3 bases are TGTGCCAGCAGCTTATCCGGGACAGGGATGCATGAAGCTTTCTTT. This sequence encodes CASSLSGTGMHEAFF. The chain has TRBV7-2 and TRBJ1-1; 9 bases line up with TRBD1. The CDR3 length is 15 residues. The V segment lost 2 bases and the J segment 7 bases; nucleotides outside the gene matches: 8. The germline V gene encodes CDR1 SGHTA and CDR2 FQGNSA.

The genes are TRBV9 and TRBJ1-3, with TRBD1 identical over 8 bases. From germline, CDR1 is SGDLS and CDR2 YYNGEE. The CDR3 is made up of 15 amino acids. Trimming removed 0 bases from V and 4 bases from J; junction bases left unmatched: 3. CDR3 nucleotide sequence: TGTGCCAGCAGCGTAGGACAGGGGTTAGGAAACACCATATATTTT. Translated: CASSVGQGLGNTIYF. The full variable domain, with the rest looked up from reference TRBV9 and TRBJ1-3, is DSGVTQTPKHLITATGQRVTLRCSPRSGDLSVYWYQQSLDQGLQFLIQYYNGEERAKGNILERFSAQQFPDLHSELNLSSLELGDSALYFCASSVGQGLGNTIYFGEGSWLTVV.

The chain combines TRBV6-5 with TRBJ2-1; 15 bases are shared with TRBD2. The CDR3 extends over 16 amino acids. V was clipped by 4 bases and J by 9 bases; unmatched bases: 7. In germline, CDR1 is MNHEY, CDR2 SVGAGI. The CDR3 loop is CASSFTGLAGGGEQFF. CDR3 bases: TGTGCCAGCAGTTTTACGGGACTAGCGGGAGGTGGTGAGCAGTTCTTC.

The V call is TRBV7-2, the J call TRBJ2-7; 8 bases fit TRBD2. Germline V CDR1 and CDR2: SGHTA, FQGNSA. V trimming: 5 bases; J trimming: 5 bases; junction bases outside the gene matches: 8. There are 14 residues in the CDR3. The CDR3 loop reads CASSHGLASDEQYF. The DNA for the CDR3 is TGTGCCAGCAGCCACGGACTAGCCTCAGACGAGCAGTACTTC.

CDR3: CASSPDRSYNEQFF. The CDR3 nucleotides read TGTGCCAGCTCACCAGACAGATCCTACAATGAGCAGTTCTTC. This chain connects TRBV18 to TRBJ2-1; maybe TRBD1 (5 bases). The germline gives CDR1 KGHSH, CDR2 LQKENI. V lost 2 bases, J lost 1 base, and 6 bases lay in between. The CDR3 loop spans 14 amino acids.

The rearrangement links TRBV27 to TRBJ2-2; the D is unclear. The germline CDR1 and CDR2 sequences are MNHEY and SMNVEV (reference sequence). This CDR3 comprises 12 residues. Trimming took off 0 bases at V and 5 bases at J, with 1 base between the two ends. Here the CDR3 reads CASSLSTGELFF. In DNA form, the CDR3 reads TGTGCCAGCAGTTTATCGACCGGGGAGCTGTTTTTT.

The DNA for the CDR3 is TGTGCCAGCAGCGTTCAAGACAGGGGGCGAGCAGATACGCAGTATTTT. This gives the protein CASSVQDRGRADTQYF. The chain is built from TRBV9 and TRBJ2-3, with 10 bases matching TRBD1. This CDR3 is 16 amino acids long. CDR1 is SGDLS, CDR2 YYNGEE, per germline. The trim removed 2 bases at V and 4 bases at J, leaving 7 bases unmatched.

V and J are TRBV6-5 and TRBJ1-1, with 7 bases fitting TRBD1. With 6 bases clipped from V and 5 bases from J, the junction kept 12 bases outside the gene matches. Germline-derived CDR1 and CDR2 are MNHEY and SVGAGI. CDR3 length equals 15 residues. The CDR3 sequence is CASSQITTGRTEAFF. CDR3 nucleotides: TGTGCCAGCAGCCAGATTACGACAGGGAGGACTGAAGCTTTCTTT.

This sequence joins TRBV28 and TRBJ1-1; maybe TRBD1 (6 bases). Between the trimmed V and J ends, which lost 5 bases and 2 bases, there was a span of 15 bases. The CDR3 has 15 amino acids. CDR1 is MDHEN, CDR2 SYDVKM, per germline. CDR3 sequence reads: CASSPTSDRNTEAFF. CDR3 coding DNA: TGTGCCAGCAGTCCAACCTCGGACAGAAACACTGAAGCTTTCTTT.

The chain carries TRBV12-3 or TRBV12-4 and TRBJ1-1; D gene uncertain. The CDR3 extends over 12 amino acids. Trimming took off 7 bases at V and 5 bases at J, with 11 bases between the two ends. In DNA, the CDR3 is TGTGCCAGCACTACCACGCCGACTGAAGCTTTCTTT. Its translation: CASTTTPTEAFF.

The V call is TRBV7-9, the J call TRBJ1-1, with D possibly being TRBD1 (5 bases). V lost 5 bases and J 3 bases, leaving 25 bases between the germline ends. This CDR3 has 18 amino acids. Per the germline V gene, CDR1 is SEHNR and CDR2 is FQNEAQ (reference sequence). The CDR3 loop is CASSPPGPDNLWDTEAFF. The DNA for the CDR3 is TGTGCCAGCAGCCCCCCGGGACCGGACAATTTATGGGACACTGAAGCTTTCTTT.

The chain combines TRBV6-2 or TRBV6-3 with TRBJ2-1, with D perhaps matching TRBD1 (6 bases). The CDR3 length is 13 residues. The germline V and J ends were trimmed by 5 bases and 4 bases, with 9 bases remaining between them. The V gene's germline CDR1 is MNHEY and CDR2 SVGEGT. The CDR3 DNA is TGTGCCAGCAGTAACAGGGATTACAATGAGCAGTTCTTC. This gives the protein CASSNRDYNEQFF.

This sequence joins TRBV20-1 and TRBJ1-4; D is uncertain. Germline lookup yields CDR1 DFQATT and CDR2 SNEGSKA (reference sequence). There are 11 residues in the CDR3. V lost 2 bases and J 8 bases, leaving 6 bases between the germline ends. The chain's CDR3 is CSARSKEKLFF. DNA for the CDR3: TGCAGTGCTAGATCGAAGGAAAAACTGTTTTTT.